These 31 T cell receptor beta chains originate from one sample sequenced in a study of OX40 agonist ivuxolimab in advanced cancers. TCRdb keeps only in-frame clones here, not all; method: immunoSEQ multiplex PCR. The table includes more than 35,000 clones, around nine tenths detected once. Source: CD4+ or CD8+ T cells sorted from blood, taken in a trial of the OX40 agonist ivuxolimab. Receptors originate from an adult with an advanced solid tumor such as melanoma, head and neck, liver or kidney cancer.

The chain links TRBV4-1 to TRBJ2-7, with TRBD1 matching over 8 bases. This CDR3 is built from 14 residues. Germline V gene sequence: CDR1 MGHRA, CDR2 YSYEKL. Trimming cost V 4 bases and J 2 bases; bases outside gene matches: 4. The CDR3 reads CASSPRQGTYEQYF. In nucleotides, the CDR3 is TGCGCCAGCAGCCCCCGACAGGGGACCTACGAGCAGTACTTC.

This chain uses TRBV6-6 with TRBJ1-1; 9 bases are a match to TRBD1. Germline V gene sequence: CDR1 MNHNY, CDR2 SVGAGI (reference sequence). The CDR3 covers 15 residues. Trimming at V came to 5 bases and at J to 2 bases, leaving 6 bases not matched to a gene. CDR3 protein: CASSHLGQGNTEAFF. Here the CDR3 DNA reads TGTGCCAGCAGTCATTTGGGACAGGGAAACACTGAAGCTTTCTTT.

This chain links TRBV27 with TRBJ2-7; 7 positions match TRBD2. Germline V gene data show CDR1 as MNHEY and CDR2 as SMNVEV (reference sequence). The CDR3 has 14 amino acids. J lost 6 bases, V lost 2 bases, and 7 bases had no gene match. The CDR3 nucleotides are TGTGCCAGCAGTTTAAGTGGGAGGGCCCCCGAGCAGTACTTC. Translated: CASSLSGRAPEQYF.

The CDR3 region is CASSLALRYNEQFF. In DNA form, the CDR3 reads TGTGCCAGCAGCTTAGCATTACGTTACAATGAGCAGTTCTTC. The chain has TRBV7-9 and TRBJ2-1, with D hard to call. The germline V gene encodes CDR1 SEHNR and CDR2 FQNEAQ (reference sequence). The CDR3 length is 14 residues. V lost 0 bases and J lost 4, with 7 bases in between. Together with reference TRBV7-9 and TRBJ2-1, the CDR3 gives the full variable domain: DTGVSQNPRHKITKRGQNVTFRCDPISEHNRLYWYRQTLGQGPEFLTYFQNEAQLEKSRLLSDRFSAERPKGSFSTLEIQRTEQGDSAMYLCASSLALRYNEQFFGPGTRLTVL.

This rearrangement joins TRBV7-6 to TRBJ1-2, with a possible D match to TRBD1 (6 bases). The germline gives CDR1 SGHVS, CDR2 FNYEAQ. V was shortened by 5 bases and J by 7 bases, with 23 bases between the two germline ends. CDR3 size: 16 residues. CDR3 sequence reads: CASSERTARWSVGYTF. CDR3 bases: TGTGCCAGCAGCGAACGGACAGCCCGCTGGTCGGTTGGCTACACCTTC.

The rearrangement uses TRBV7-9 and TRBJ2-5; 10 bases line up with TRBD1. Matching the DNA end better, TRBJ2-7 makes the J call doubtful. CDR1 and CDR2 (germline): SEHNR, FQNEAQ (reference sequence). CDR3 length equals 15 residues. The CDR3 loop reads CASSPGQGVYYEQYF. Here the CDR3 DNA reads TGTGCCAGCAGCCCCGGACAGGGGGTTTACTACGAGCAGTACTTC.

The CDR3 loop reads CASTPTGVDEKLFF. In DNA form, the CDR3 reads TGTGCCAGCACTCCGACAGGGGTGGACGAAAAACTGTTTTTT. J is TRBJ1-4 and V is TRBV2, with TRBD1 matching 8 bases. The CDR3 covers 14 residues. Germline V lookup: CDR1 SNHLY, CDR2 FYNNEI. With 7 bases clipped from V and 8 bases from J, the junction kept 9 bases outside the gene matches.

The rearrangement joins TRBV5-1 to TRBJ2-3; TRBD2 might be the D (5 bases). Germline V gene lookup returns CDR1 SGHRS and CDR2 YFSETQ. V lost 4 bases, J lost 3 bases, and 18 bases lay in between. The CDR3 has 16 residues. The CDR3 region is CASSLEGPRGTDTQYF. CDR3 sequence (DNA): TGCGCCAGCAGCCTCGAAGGTCCTCGAGGGACAGATACGCAGTATTTT.

The chain employs TRBV28 and TRBJ1-1; tentatively, D is TRBD1 (5 bases). Germline-derived CDR1 and CDR2 are MDHEN and SYDVKM. The CDR3 length is 15 residues. V was cut by 2 bases and J by 3 bases, with 13 bases left in between. The CDR3 loop is CASSLDYQGYTEAFF. The CDR3 region has the DNA TGTGCCAGCAGTTTAGACTATCAGGGTTACACTGAAGCTTTCTTT.

The V and J genes are TRBV10-3 and TRBJ2-4, with D possibly matching TRBD1 (6 bases). Trimming removed 0 bases at V and 8 bases at J, with 14 bases between. Per germline, CDR1 ENHRY and CDR2 SYGVKD. This CDR3 region has 15 residues. CDR3 DNA: TGTGCCATCAGTGAGTCGATGGGGGCGGCGGACATTCAGTACTTC. Its translation is CAISESMGAADIQYF.

This clone has just a few counts. The V and J genes are TRBV13 and TRBJ2-3; D may be TRBD2 (5 bases). The germline CDR1 and CDR2 sequences are PRHDT and FYEKMQ (reference sequence). CDR3 length: 14 amino acids. V gave up 5 bases and J gave up 6 bases, with 15 bases separating them. In nucleotides, the CDR3 is TGTGCCAGCAGCCCCCCCCTAGCATCGGATACGCAGTATTTT. Protein: CASSPPLASDTQYF.

V is TRBV6-5 and J is TRBJ2-7; 10 nucleotides align to TRBD2. V shed 4 bases, J shed 4 bases, and the junction held 7 bases outside the gene matches. Per germline, CDR1 MNHEY and CDR2 SVGAGI. The CDR3 contains 15 residues. In DNA form, the CDR3 reads TGTGCCAGCAGTTTACTAGCGGGGTCCTCATACGAGCAGTACTTC. Protein: CASSLLAGSSYEQYF.

This clone was observed once. The chain employs TRBV4-1 and TRBJ1-2; TRBD1 aligns across 11 bases. Unmatched junction bases numbered 7, after V lost 3 bases and J lost 4 bases. Germline values: CDR1 MGHRA, CDR2 YSYEKL. The CDR3 has 16 amino acids. Here the CDR3 DNA reads TGCGCCAGCAGCCAGGGGACAGGGGGATTCGGCTATGGCTACACCTTC. Translating gives CASSQGTGGFGYGYTF.

This chain uses TRBV2 with TRBJ2-7; 10 nucleotides line up with TRBD2. Germline values: CDR1 SNHLY, CDR2 FYNNEI. The CDR3 is 12 residues long. Germline trimming cut 8 bases from V and 2 bases from J; bases unmatched to any gene: 0. The CDR3, as DNA: TGTGCCAGCCTAGCGGGAGCCTACGAGCAGTACTTC. This encodes CASLAGAYEQYF.

This clone showed up just a few times. The chain is built from TRBV27 and TRBJ2-3, with D possibly TRBD2 on 5 matching bases. Germline CDR1 MNHEY, CDR2 SMNVEV (reference sequence). V was trimmed by 2 bases and J by 2 bases, leaving 11 bases between them. CDR3 length: 15 amino acids. The CDR3 DNA follows: TGTGCCAGCAGTTTACGTGCGGGTGACACAGATACGCAGTATTTT. Its translation is CASSLRAGDTDTQYF.

This clone was observed a single time. This chain connects TRBV13 to TRBJ2-1; weak D call: TRBD1 (6 bases). Germline CDR1 PRHDT, CDR2 FYEKMQ (reference sequence). CDR3 length: 15 amino acids. V was clipped by 3 bases and J by 3 bases, with 12 bases between them. The chain's CDR3 is CASSFAGTSYNEQFF. CDR3 sequence (DNA): TGTGCCAGCAGCTTTGCCGGGACAAGCTACAATGAGCAGTTCTTC. Supplemented by reference TRBV13 and TRBJ2-1, the full variable domain reads AAGVIQSPRHLIKEKRETATLKCYPIPRHDTVYWYQQGPGQDPQFLISFYEKMQSDKGSIPDRFSAQQFSDYHSELNMSSLELGDSALYFCASSFAGTSYNEQFFGPGTRLTVL.

The V and J genes are TRBV29-1 and TRBJ2-3, with 7 bases lining up with TRBD1. From germline, CDR1 is SQVTM and CDR2 ANQGSEA. This CDR3 has 12 residues. V lost 6 bases, J lost 4 bases, and 4 bases stayed unmatched. CDR3 nucleotides: TGCAGCGTGGGGGACAGCGCAGATACGCAGTATTTT. Translating gives CSVGDSADTQYF.

The rearrangement links TRBV27 to TRBJ2-1, with 7 bases lining up with TRBD2. This CDR3 is 14 amino acids long. The trim removed 2 bases at V and 10 bases at J, leaving 8 bases unmatched. Germline lookup yields CDR1 MNHEY and CDR2 SMNVEV (reference sequence). The CDR3 loop reads CASSLRGGPREQFF. Written as DNA, the CDR3 is TGTGCCAGCAGTTTAAGGGGAGGGCCACGGGAGCAGTTCTTC.

This CDR3 reads CASSRYNEQFF. CDR3 in DNA: TGCGCCAGCAGCCGGTACAATGAGCAGTTCTTC. The chain employs TRBV4-1 and TRBJ2-1; no definite D call. There are 11 residues in the CDR3. CDR1 is MGHRA and CDR2 is YSYEKL in the germline V gene. Trimming took 4 bases from V and 4 from J, leaving 2 bases between them.

This clone is categorized as medium-sized (0.01 to 0.1%). Other DNA sequences in the sample encode the same CDR3. The chain links TRBV4-1 to TRBJ1-1, with D possibly TRBD1 on 6 matching bases. The length of the CDR3 is 13 residues. V gave up 0 bases and J gave up 8 bases, with 10 bases separating them. CDR1 and CDR2 (germline): MGHRA, YSYEKL. The CDR3 DNA is TGCGCCAGCAGCCAAGATAGGGGGGGGGAAGCTTTCTTT. The encoded protein is CASSQDRGGEAFF.

For the CDR3, the DNA is TGTGCCAGCAGCTTAGAAGGGTTTACTGAAGCTTTCTTT. It is translated as CASSLEGFTEAFF. The chain is built from TRBV7-9 and TRBJ1-1; no reliable D call. Trimming shortened V by 1 base and J by 5 bases, and 8 bases separated the two germline ends. This CDR3 contains 13 residues. Germline V gene sequence: CDR1 SEHNR, CDR2 FQNEAQ (reference sequence).

The chain has TRBV27 and TRBJ1-6; a possible D gene is TRBD1 (6 bases). This CDR3 region has 16 residues. Germline V gene lookup returns CDR1 MNHEY and CDR2 SMNVEV (reference sequence). The V end lost 2 bases, the J end lost 4 bases, and 12 bases lay between the germline ends. As DNA, the CDR3 is TGTGCCAGCAGTTTAACGACAGGAGGTTATAATTCACCCCTCCACTTT. Its translation: CASSLTTGGYNSPLHF.

The V and J genes are TRBV6-8 and TRBJ2-7; D may be TRBD2 (5 bases). CDR1 is MNHGY and CDR2 is SAAAGT in the germline V gene. Between the trimmed V and J ends, which lost 6 bases and 4 bases, there was a span of 7 bases. The length of the CDR3 is 11 residues. CDR3 amino acids: CASRERYEQYF. The CDR3 coding sequence is TGTGCCAGCAGGGAGCGGTACGAGCAGTACTTC.

In DNA, the CDR3 is TGTGCCAGCAGTCCGGGGACAGCGTGGTATCAGCCCCAGCATTTT. Protein sequence: CASSPGTAWYQPQHF. The V call is TRBV27, the J call TRBJ1-5, with TRBD1 matching over 7 bases. CDR1 MNHEY and CDR2 SMNVEV come from the germline V gene (reference sequence). V lost 5 bases and J lost 5; bases outside the gene matches: 9. The CDR3 contains 15 residues.

This sequence joins TRBV4-1 and TRBJ2-7; D is perhaps TRBD2 (5 bases). Per germline, CDR1 MGHRA and CDR2 YSYEKL. Trimming took off 4 bases at V and 3 bases at J, with 13 bases between the two ends. The CDR3 is 14 amino acids. The DNA of the CDR3 is TGCGCCAGCAGCCCTCGGGGTGGTGACTACGAGCAGTACTTC. Translating gives CASSPRGGDYEQYF.

The rearrangement uses TRBV4-1 and TRBJ2-2; 10 bases fit TRBD1. With V trimmed by 7 bases and J by 1 base, 3 bases remained unmatched. Germline V gene lookup returns CDR1 MGHRA and CDR2 YSYEKL. This CDR3 is built from 15 residues. The CDR3 loop is CASKGDRGNTGELFF. In nucleotides, the CDR3 is TGCGCCAGCAAAGGGGACAGGGGGAACACCGGGGAGCTGTTTTTT.

V and J are TRBV14 and TRBJ2-7, with D possibly matching TRBD2 (6 bases). Trimming shortened V by 4 bases and J by 3 bases, and 7 bases separated the two germline ends. The CDR3 loop spans 12 amino acids. The germline gives CDR1 SGHDN, CDR2 FVKESK. Here the CDR3 reads CASSLGSYEQYF. CDR3 sequence (DNA): TGTGCCAGCAGCCTCGGGAGCTACGAGCAGTACTTC. The whole variable domain, remainder taken from reference TRBV14 and TRBJ2-7, is EAGVTQFPSHSVIEKGQTVTLRCDPISGHDNLYWYRRVMGKEIKFLLHFVKESKQDESGMPNNRFLAERTGGTYSTLKVQPAELEDSGVYFCASSLGSYEQYFGPGTRLTVT.

This sequence joins TRBV5-1 and TRBJ2-1; 10 nucleotides agree with TRBD1. Germline trimming cut 4 bases from V and 12 bases from J; bases unmatched to any gene: 4. The CDR3 loop spans 12 amino acids. The germline V gene encodes CDR1 SGHRS and CDR2 YFSETQ. DNA for the CDR3: TGCGCCAGCAGCCGGGACAGGGGTTGGCAGTTCTTC. The encoded protein is CASSRDRGWQFF.

The J gene is TRBJ2-5, the V gene TRBV7-9; 8 positions agree with TRBD2. Germline V gene lookup returns CDR1 SEHNR and CDR2 FQNEAQ (reference sequence). The CDR3 contains 15 residues. V shed 5 bases, J shed 4 bases, and the junction held 9 bases outside the gene matches. The CDR3 region is CASSTWTSRAETQYF. CDR3 sequence (DNA): TGTGCCAGCAGCACCTGGACTAGCCGCGCAGAGACCCAGTACTTC.

CDR3 DNA: TGTGCCTGGAGTGTACACCCAGGGGTAAAAGAGACCCAGTACTTC. This gives the protein CAWSVHPGVKETQYF. The rearrangement joins TRBV30 to TRBJ2-5; maybe TRBD1 (6 bases). From germline, CDR1 is GTSNPN and CDR2 SVGIG (reference sequence). Trimming pared 0 bases from V and 3 bases from J, leaving 14 bases between. The CDR3 totals 15 residues.

The genes are TRBV9 and TRBJ2-5, with D possibly TRBD2 on 5 matching bases. This CDR3 region has 13 residues. V lost 0 bases to trimming and J lost 4 bases, with 7 bases between them. In germline, CDR1 is SGDLS, CDR2 YYNGEE. CDR3 DNA: TGTGCCAGCAGCGTAGAACGGGGAGAGACCCAGTACTTC. Amino acid sequence: CASSVERGETQYF.